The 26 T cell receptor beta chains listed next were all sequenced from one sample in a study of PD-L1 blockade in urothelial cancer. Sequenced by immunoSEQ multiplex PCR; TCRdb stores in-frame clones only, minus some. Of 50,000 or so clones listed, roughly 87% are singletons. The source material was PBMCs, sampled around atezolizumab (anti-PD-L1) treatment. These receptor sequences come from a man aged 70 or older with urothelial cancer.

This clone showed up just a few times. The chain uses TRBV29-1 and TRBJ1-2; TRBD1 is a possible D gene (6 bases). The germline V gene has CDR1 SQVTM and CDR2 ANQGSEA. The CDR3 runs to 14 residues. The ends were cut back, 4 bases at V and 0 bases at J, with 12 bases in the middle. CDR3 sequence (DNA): TGCAGCGTTGTTGGGGGGGACACTAACTATGGCTACACCTTC. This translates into CSVVGGDTNYGYTF.

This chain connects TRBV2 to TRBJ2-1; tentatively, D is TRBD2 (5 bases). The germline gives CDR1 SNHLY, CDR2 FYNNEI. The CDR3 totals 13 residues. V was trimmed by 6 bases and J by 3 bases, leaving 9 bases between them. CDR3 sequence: CASSLGVYNEQFF. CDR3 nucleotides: TGTGCCAGCAGCCTGGGAGTCTACAATGAGCAGTTCTTC.

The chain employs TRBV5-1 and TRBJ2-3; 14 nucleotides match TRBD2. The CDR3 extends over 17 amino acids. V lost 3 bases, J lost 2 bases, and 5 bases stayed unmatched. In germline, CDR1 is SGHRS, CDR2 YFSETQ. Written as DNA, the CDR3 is TGCGCCAGCAGCTCTGGGACTAGCGGGAGTGTCACAGATACGCAGTATTTT. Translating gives CASSSGTSGSVTDTQYF.

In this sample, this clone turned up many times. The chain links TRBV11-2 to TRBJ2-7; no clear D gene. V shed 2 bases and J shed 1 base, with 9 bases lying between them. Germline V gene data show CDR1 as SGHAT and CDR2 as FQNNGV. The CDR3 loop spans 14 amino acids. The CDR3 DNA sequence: TGTGCCAGCAGCTTACCGGTGTCTTCCTACGAGCAGTACTTC. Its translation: CASSLPVSSYEQYF.

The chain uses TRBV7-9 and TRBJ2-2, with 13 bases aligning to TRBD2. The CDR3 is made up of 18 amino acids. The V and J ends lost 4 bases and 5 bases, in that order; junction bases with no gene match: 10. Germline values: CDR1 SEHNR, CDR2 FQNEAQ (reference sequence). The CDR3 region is CASSSPGLAGVGTGELFF. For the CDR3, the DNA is TGTGCCAGCAGCTCTCCAGGACTAGCGGGAGTAGGTACCGGGGAGCTGTTTTTT.

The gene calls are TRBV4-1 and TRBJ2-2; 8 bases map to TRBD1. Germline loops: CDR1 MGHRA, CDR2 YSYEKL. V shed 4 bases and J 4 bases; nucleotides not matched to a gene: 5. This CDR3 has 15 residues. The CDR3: CASSRGQGATGELFF. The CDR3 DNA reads TGCGCCAGCAGCCGAGGACAGGGTGCCACCGGGGAGCTGTTTTTT.

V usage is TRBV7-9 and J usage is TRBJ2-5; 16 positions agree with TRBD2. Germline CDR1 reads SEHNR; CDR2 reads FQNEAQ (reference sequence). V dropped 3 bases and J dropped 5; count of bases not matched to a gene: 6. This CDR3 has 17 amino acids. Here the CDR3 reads CASSLGTSGRASETQYF. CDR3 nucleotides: TGTGCCAGCAGCTTGGGGACTAGCGGGAGGGCCAGTGAGACCCAGTACTTC.

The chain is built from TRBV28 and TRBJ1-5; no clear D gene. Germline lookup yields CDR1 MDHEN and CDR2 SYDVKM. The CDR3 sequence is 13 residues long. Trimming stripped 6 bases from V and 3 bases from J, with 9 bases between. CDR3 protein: CASRSDNNQPQHF. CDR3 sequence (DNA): TGTGCCAGCAGGTCAGACAACAATCAGCCCCAGCATTTT.

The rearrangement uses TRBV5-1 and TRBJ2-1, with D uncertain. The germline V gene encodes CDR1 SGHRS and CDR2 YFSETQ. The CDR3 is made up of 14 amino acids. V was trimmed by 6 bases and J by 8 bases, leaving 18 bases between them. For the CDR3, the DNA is TGCGCCAGCACCCCCGAGACTTCCCTACATGAGCAGTTCTTC. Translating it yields CASTPETSLHEQFF.

In nucleotides, the CDR3 is TGCGCCAGCAGCGCGCGGACAGGGGGCTTCCCAGATACGCAGTATTTT. The encoded protein is CASSARTGGFPDTQYF. The V gene is TRBV4-1, the J gene TRBJ2-3; TRBD1 aligns across 11 bases. CDR3 length equals 16 residues. The V and J ends lost 5 bases and 4 bases, in that order; junction bases with no gene match: 8. The germline gives CDR1 MGHRA, CDR2 YSYEKL.

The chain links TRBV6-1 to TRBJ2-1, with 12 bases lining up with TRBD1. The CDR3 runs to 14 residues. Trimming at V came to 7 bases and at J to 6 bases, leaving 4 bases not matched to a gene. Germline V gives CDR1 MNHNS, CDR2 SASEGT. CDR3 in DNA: TGTGCCAGCACCGGGACAGGGGGCTCCAATGAGCAGTTCTTC. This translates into CASTGTGGSNEQFF.

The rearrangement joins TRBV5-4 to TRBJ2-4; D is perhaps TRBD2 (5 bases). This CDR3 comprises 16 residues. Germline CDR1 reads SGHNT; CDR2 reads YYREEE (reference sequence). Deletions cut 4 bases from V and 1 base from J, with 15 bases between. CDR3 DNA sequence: TGTGCCAGCAGCCTAACTAGTAGTGCTGCCAAAAACATTCAGTACTTC. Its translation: CASSLTSSAAKNIQYF. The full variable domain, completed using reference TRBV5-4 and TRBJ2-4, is ETGVTQSPTHLIKTRGQQVTLRCSSQSGHNTVSWYQQALGQGPQFIFQYYREEENGRGNFPPRFSGLQFPNYSSELNVNALELDDSALYLCASSLTSSAAKNIQYFGAGTRLSVL.

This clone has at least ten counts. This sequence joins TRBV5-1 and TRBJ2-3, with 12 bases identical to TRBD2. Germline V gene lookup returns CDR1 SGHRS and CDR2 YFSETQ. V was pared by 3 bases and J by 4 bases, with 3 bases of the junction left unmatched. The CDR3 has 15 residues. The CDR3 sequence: CASSSTSGSSDTQYF. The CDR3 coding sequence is TGCGCCAGCAGCTCGACTAGCGGGAGTTCAGATACGCAGTATTTT.

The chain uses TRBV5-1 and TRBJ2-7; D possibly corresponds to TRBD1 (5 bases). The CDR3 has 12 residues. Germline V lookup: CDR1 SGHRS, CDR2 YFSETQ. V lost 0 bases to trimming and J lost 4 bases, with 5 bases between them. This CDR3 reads CASSLGQYEQYF. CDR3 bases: TGCGCCAGCAGCTTGGGACAGTACGAGCAGTACTTC.

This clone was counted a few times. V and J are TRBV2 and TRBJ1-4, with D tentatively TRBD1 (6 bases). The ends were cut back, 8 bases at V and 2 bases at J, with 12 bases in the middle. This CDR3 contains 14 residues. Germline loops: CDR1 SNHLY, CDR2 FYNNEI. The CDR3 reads CASGPGHTNEKLFF. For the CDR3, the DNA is TGTGCCAGCGGGCCGGGACATACTAATGAAAAACTGTTTTTT.

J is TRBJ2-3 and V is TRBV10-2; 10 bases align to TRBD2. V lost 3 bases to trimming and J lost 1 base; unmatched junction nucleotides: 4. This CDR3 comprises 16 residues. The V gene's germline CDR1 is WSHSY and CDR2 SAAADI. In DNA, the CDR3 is TGCGCCAGCAGTGAAATAGGACTAGCGGGCACAGATACGCAGTATTTT. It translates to CASSEIGLAGTDTQYF.

CDR3 nucleotide sequence: TGTGCCAGCAGTGAGAACAGGTTTTCTATGTTAAGTCAGCCCCAGCATTTT. Its translation: CASSENRFSMLSQPQHF. The chain combines TRBV6-1 with TRBJ1-5; possible D gene TRBD1, 5 bases. The CDR3 loop spans 17 amino acids. Germline-derived CDR1 and CDR2 are MNHNS and SASEGT. Trimming cost V 3 bases and J 6 bases, with 21 bases left between them.

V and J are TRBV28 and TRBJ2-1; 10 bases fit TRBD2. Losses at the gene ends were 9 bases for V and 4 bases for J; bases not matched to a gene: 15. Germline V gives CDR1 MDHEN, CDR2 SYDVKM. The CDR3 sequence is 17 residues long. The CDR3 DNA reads TGTGCCAGTCCGGGGACTAGCGCGGCCACCGGGTACAATGAGCAGTTCTTC. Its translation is CASPGTSAATGYNEQFF.

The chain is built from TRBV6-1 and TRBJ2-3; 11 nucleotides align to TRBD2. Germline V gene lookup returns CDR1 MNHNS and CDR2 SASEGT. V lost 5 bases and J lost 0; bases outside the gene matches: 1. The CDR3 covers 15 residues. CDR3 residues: CASSRLAGSTDTQYF. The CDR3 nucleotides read TGTGCCAGCAGTCGACTAGCGGGGAGCACAGATACGCAGTATTTT.

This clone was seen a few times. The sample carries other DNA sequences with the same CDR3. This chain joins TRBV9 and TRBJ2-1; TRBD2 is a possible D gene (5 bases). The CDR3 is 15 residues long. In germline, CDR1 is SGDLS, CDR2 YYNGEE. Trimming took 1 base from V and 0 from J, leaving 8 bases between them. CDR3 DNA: TGTGCCAGCAGCGTAAGCGGTAGCTCCTACAATGAGCAGTTCTTC. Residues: CASSVSGSSYNEQFF.

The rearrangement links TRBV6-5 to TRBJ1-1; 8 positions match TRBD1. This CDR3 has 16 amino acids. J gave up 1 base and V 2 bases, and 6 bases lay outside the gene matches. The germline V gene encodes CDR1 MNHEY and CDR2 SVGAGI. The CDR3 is CASSYRSGTGNTEAFF. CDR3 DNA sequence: TGTGCCAGCAGTTACCGATCTGGGACAGGGAACACTGAAGCTTTCTTT.

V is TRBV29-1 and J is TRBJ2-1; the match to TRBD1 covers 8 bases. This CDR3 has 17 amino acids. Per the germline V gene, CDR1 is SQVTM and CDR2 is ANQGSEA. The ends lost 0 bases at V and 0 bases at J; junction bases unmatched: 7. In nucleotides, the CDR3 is TGCAGCGTTGAAGATCGCCGACAGGGGAGCTCCTACAATGAGCAGTTCTTC. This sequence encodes CSVEDRRQGSSYNEQFF.

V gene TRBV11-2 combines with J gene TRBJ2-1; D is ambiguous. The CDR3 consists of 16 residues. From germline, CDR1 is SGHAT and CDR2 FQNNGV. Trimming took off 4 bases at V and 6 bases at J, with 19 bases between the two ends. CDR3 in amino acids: CASSSGTSSDFNEQFF. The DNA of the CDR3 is TGTGCCAGCAGCTCCGGTACTTCCTCCGATTTCAATGAGCAGTTCTTC.

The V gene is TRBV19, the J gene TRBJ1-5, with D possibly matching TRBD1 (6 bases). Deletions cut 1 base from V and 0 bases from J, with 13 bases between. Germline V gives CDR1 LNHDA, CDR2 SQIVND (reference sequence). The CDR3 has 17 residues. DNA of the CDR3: TGTGCCAGTAGTATAGCAAGGACAGAAAGTAGCAATCAGCCCCAGCATTTT. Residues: CASSIARTESSNQPQHF.

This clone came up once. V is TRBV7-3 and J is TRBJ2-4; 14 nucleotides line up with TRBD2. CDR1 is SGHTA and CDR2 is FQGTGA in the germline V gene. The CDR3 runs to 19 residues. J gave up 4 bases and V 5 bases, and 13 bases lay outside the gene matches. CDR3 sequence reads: CASSPLGGLAGDRKNIQYF. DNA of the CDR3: TGTGCCAGCAGCCCCCTAGGGGGACTAGCGGGAGATCGGAAAAACATTCAGTACTTC.

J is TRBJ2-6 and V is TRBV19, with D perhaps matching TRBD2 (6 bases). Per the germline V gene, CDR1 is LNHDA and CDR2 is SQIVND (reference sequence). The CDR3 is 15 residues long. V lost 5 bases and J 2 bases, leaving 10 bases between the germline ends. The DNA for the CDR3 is TGTGCCAGTAGTCTCACTAGCCCTGGGGCCAACGTCCTGACTTTC. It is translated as CASSLTSPGANVLTF.